This T cell receptor (beta chain) came from a study of T-cell reconstitution after alpha-beta-depleted transplantation in children (TCRdb year 2016). About the investigation overall: The study quantitatively tracked T-cell immune reconstitution after TCRalphabeta/CD19-depleted allogeneic hematopoietic cell transplantation in children using TCR repertoire profiling.

The sample holds a few counts of this clonotype. The antigen it recognizes is unknown. It has no much larger one-base neighbor in the sample; base qualities were not kept. Study-wide findings and limitations: Apparently early alphabetaT-cell count recovery about two months after transplant reportedly relied on only several hundred rapidly expanded clones derived from non-depleted graft cells. Over subsequent months, a decline in hyperexpanded clone frequencies was noted, and after one year, T-cell counts and TCRbeta diversity were mostly ascribed to newly produced T cells. In some patients, the high TCRbeta diversity seen at day 60 was put down to recipient T cells and intrathymic progenitors that had survived conditioning.

The library was obtained by PCR. TCRdb lists the instrument as Illumina HiSeq 2500. TCR libraries were prepared with molecular barcoding, using unique molecular identifiers to normalize TCRbeta repertoire quantification. TCRdb trimmed public reads at Q25 via fastp, called clones via MiXCR and kept in-frame beta chains. Identical CDR3 proteins give one entry, which carries the most common genes and DNA. Across this sample there are fewer than 550,000 distinct CDR3 sequences, with over 9.5% seen only once. Together, the top ten hold approximately 14% of the sample. The treatment or condition label corresponds to: allogeneic hematopoietic cell transplantation with graft depleted of TCRalphabeta T cells and CD19 B cells. The transplant recipients were children given TCRalphabeta/CD19-depleted allogeneic hematopoietic cell grafts. The starting material was PBMCs, mostly from graft donor cells, obtained 180 days after TCRalphabeta/CD19-depleted stem cell transplant. The receptor comes from a female patient aged 2-9 years who had a stem cell transplant for aplastic anemia, so the T cells may come from the graft donor.

The sequence in DNA is TGTGCCAGCAGTGAACAGTCTCTAGCCAAAAACATTCAGTACTTC. Its translation reads: CASSEQSLAKNIQYF. Here the chain combines TRBV2 and TRBJ2-4; no D segment can be confidently identified. From its cysteine to its phenylalanine, the CDR3 spans 15 amino acids. Only the CDR3 DNA is retained, 45 bases long and in frame from the first base. CDR1 SNHLY and CDR2 FYNNEI are derived from the germline V gene. V lost 2 bases and J lost 0 bases; the stretch between them is 8 bases long.